The 19 T cell receptor beta chains below come from one sample, sequenced in a study of shared clonotypes between healthy human individuals. Measured with immunoSEQ multiplex PCR; TCRdb has only the in-frame clones, and not every one. The table lists a few million clones, 90% to 97% of them singletons. The sequenced sample was naive CD4+ T cells sorted from blood. The sample's subset: CD45RA+ positively selected. These receptors all come from a man aged 18 to 30 in good health.

The chain employs TRBV6-5 and TRBJ1-5; no reliable D call. There are 14 residues in the CDR3. Deletions cut 2 bases from V and 2 bases from J, with 7 bases between. Per germline, CDR1 MNHEY and CDR2 SVGAGI. CDR3: CASSYVVGNQPQHF. DNA of the CDR3: TGTGCCAGCAGTTACGTGGTAGGCAATCAGCCCCAGCATTTT.

The chain has TRBV6-4 and TRBJ1-6; TRBD1 is a possible D gene (5 bases). Trimming stripped 3 bases from V and 5 bases from J, with 11 bases between. The CDR3 is made up of 15 amino acids. The germline V gene has CDR1 MRHNA and CDR2 SNTAGT. CDR3: CASSDGRVNNSPLHF. For the CDR3, the DNA is TGTGCCAGCAGTGATGGCAGGGTGAATAATTCACCCCTCCACTTT.

This chain links TRBV4-1 with TRBJ2-5; 12 bases are shared with TRBD1. The V segment lost 6 bases and the J segment 4 bases; nucleotides outside the gene matches: 12. CDR1 is MGHRA, CDR2 YSYEKL, per germline. This CDR3 comprises 17 residues. For the CDR3, the DNA is TGCGCCAGCAGTCTGGGACAGGGGGCGAATATTGTAGAGACCCAGTACTTC. It encodes CASSLGQGANIVETQYF.

This chain connects TRBV30 to TRBJ1-2; D gene uncertain. This CDR3 has 12 residues. The germline V gene has CDR1 GTSNPN and CDR2 SVGIG (reference sequence). Trimming stripped 4 bases from V and 8 bases from J, with 14 bases between. The CDR3 sequence: CAWTPRDGGYTF. The CDR3 DNA sequence: TGTGCCTGGACGCCGCGGGATGGCGGCTACACCTTC.

The chain combines TRBV5-1 with TRBJ2-1; TRBD2 matches 8 bases. This CDR3 contains 15 residues. J gave up 9 bases and V 6 bases, and 14 bases lay outside the gene matches. Germline CDR1 is SGHRS and CDR2 is YFSETQ. The CDR3 here is CASILYPGLEIEQFF. CDR3 DNA: TGCGCCAGCATTTTGTATCCGGGACTAGAGATTGAGCAGTTCTTC.

This chain uses TRBV7-8 with TRBJ2-5; D may correspond to TRBD1 or TRBD2 (5 bases each). The germline V and J ends were trimmed by 1 base and 2 bases, with 14 bases remaining between them. The CDR3 runs to 16 residues. CDR1 is SGHVS and CDR2 is FQNEAQ in the germline V gene. CDR3 in amino acids: CASSLEGISGQETQYF. The CDR3 DNA reads TGTGCCAGCAGCTTAGAGGGGATATCGGGGCAAGAGACCCAGTACTTC.

Here the CDR3 reads CASLGQRDWGLDTQYF. As DNA, the CDR3 is TGTGCCAGCCTTGGCCAGCGGGACTGGGGGCTCGATACGCAGTATTTT. The chain couples TRBV2 to TRBJ2-3; possibly TRBD2 for D (7 bases). The V and J ends lost 8 bases and 6 bases respectively, with 24 bases between them. The CDR3 totals 16 residues. Germline-derived CDR1 and CDR2 are SNHLY and FYNNEI.

The chain has TRBV2 and TRBJ1-6; 7 bases agree with TRBD1. Germline V lookup: CDR1 SNHLY, CDR2 FYNNEI. V lost 7 bases to trimming and J lost 1 base; unmatched junction nucleotides: 4. CDR3 length: 15 amino acids. The CDR3 loop is CASTQGGSYNSPLHF. The CDR3 DNA follows: TGTGCCAGCACCCAGGGGGGGTCCTATAATTCACCCCTCCACTTT.

The chain combines TRBV25-1 with TRBJ1-6; possibly TRBD1 for D (5 bases). This CDR3 has 14 amino acids. Germline CDR1 is MGHDK and CDR2 is SYGVNS. Trimming cost V 3 bases and J 7 bases, with 10 bases left between them. The CDR3 here is CASSDSRDNSPLHF. The DNA for the CDR3 is TGTGCCAGCAGTGATTCCAGGGACAATTCACCCCTCCACTTT.

The chain uses TRBV10-1 and TRBJ1-1, with 11 bases matching TRBD1. This CDR3 spans 15 amino acids. V was pared by 3 bases and J by 5 bases, with 5 bases of the junction left unmatched. Germline CDR1 and CDR2: WNHNN and SYGVQD (reference sequence). In nucleotides, the CDR3 is TGCGCCAGCAGTGAAGGGACAGGGGGAAAAACTGAAGCTTTCTTT. Protein product: CASSEGTGGKTEAFF.

This chain links TRBV19 with TRBJ1-5; TRBD1 matches 7 bases. CDR3 length: 13 residues. V gave up 11 bases and J gave up 6 bases; unmatched junction bases: 10. CDR1 and CDR2 (germline): LNHDA, SQIVND (reference sequence). CDR3 in DNA: TGTGCCGGATCGGACAGGAGGGGTCAGCCCCAGCATTTT. Residues: CAGSDRRGQPQHF.

The genes are TRBV4-1 and TRBJ1-1, with D unclear. The ends were cut back, 1 base at V and 1 base at J, with 13 bases in the middle. This CDR3 contains 16 residues. Per the germline V gene, CDR1 is MGHRA and CDR2 is YSYEKL. The CDR3 bases are TGCGCCAGCAGCCAAGGAGGGCAGGTCCGGAACACTGAAGCTTTCTTT. Protein product: CASSQGGQVRNTEAFF.

DNA of the CDR3: TGTGCCAGCAGGCAGGAGGGGTTCATGAACACTGAAGCTTTCTTT. Translating it yields CASRQEGFMNTEAFF. This sequence joins TRBV4-2 and TRBJ1-1, with a tentative D call TRBD1 (5 bases). V lost 6 bases and J 0 bases, leaving 14 bases between the germline ends. This CDR3 region has 15 residues. The V gene's germline CDR1 is LGHNA and CDR2 YNFKEQ.

CDR3 region: CASSRSGGASNEQFF. The CDR3 DNA follows: TGTGCCAGCAGCCGCAGCGGGGGGGCCTCGAATGAGCAGTTCTTC. The chain links TRBV9 to TRBJ2-1; 10 positions match TRBD2. Germline assignment: CDR1 SGDLS and CDR2 YYNGEE. Trimming at V came to 4 bases and at J to 7 bases, leaving 8 bases not matched to a gene. CDR3 size: 15 residues.

The rearrangement links TRBV6-5 to TRBJ1-2; no clear D. V shed 2 bases and J shed 6 bases, with 10 bases lying between them. The CDR3 length is 13 residues. Germline V gene data show CDR1 as MNHEY and CDR2 as SVGAGI. CDR3 amino acids: CASSYRVGDGYTF. The CDR3, as DNA: TGTGCCAGCAGTTACAGGGTCGGGGATGGCTACACCTTC.

With respect to this clone: Distinct nucleotide sequences in the sample also encode this CDR3. This rearrangement joins TRBV6-5 to TRBJ2-3, with a tentative D call TRBD1 (6 bases). V lost 5 bases and J lost 0, with 9 bases in between. The CDR3 has 14 amino acids. The germline CDR1 and CDR2 sequences are MNHEY and SVGAGI. Written as DNA, the CDR3 is TGTGCCAGCAGTCGGCAGGGGAGCACAGATACGCAGTATTTT. Translated, it gives CASSRQGSTDTQYF.

This sequence joins TRBV30 and TRBJ2-7; possibly TRBD1 for D (6 bases). CDR3 length: 14 residues. The V and J ends lost 2 bases and 3 bases respectively, with 14 bases between them. Per the germline V gene, CDR1 is GTSNPN and CDR2 is SVGIG (reference sequence). The CDR3 DNA reads as TGTGCCTGGAGTCACAGTGGGGGCTTCTACGAGCAGTACTTC. Translated, it gives CAWSHSGGFYEQYF.

On this clone itself: The sample has other DNA sequences that encode this CDR3 too. The chain has TRBV5-1 and TRBJ2-7; D remains ambiguous. Per the germline V gene, CDR1 is SGHRS and CDR2 is YFSETQ. Between the trimmed V and J ends, which lost 0 bases and 1 base, there was a span of 11 bases. The CDR3 has 15 residues. This CDR3 reads CASSLDGGYSYEQYF. The CDR3 DNA reads TGCGCCAGCAGCTTGGACGGTGGGTATTCCTACGAGCAGTACTTC. The complete variable domain, with remaining parts taken from reference TRBV5-1 and TRBJ2-7, reads KAGVTQTPRYLIKTRGQQVTLSCSPISGHRSVSWYQQTPGQGLQFLFEYFSETQRNKGNFPGRFSGRQFSNSRSEMNVSTLELGDSALYLCASSLDGGYSYEQYFGPGTRLTVT.

The V call is TRBV30, the J call TRBJ1-2; possibly TRBD1 for D (6 bases). Germline lookup yields CDR1 GTSNPN and CDR2 SVGIG (reference sequence). The CDR3 loop spans 12 amino acids. Trimming cost V 5 bases and J 4 bases, with 11 bases left between them. CDR3 in DNA: TGTGCCTGGGACGGGACATCCTATGGCTACACCTTC. As protein: CAWDGTSYGYTF.